This paragraph reports one TCR beta chain. The count of this clone is one. Its binding antigen is unknown. Base qualities are not at hand, and no much larger clone is one base apart. CDR1 and CDR2, per the germline V gene, are SGHAT and FQNNGV. The CDR3 has 15 amino acids, counting the end cysteine and phenylalanine. CDR3 DNA only is kept here, 45 bases in frame from base 1. The V end loses 3 bases and the J end loses 3 bases, and a stretch of 15 bases separates them. For the CD8 naive samples, CD45RO-negative cells were positively selected for CCR7, yielding a CD45RA+CCR7+ population from which TemRA cells were excluded. The donors were healthy, HIV-negative adults who had no recently reported acute infections or vaccinations. Every donor was a Caucasian adult living in Nashville, Tennessee, USA. Blood was obtained by leukapheresis, after which PBMCs were separated by Ficoll-Histopaque density gradient centrifugation and cryopreserved in liquid nitrogen vapor phase. Analytical flow cytometry was used to check the purity and quantity of every magnetically sorted T cell population. Genomic DNA was isolated from each sorted fraction and quantified by UV absorbance on a Nanodrop 2000c.

This entry belongs to a study of shared clonotypes between healthy human individuals (TCRdb year 2020). Turning to the overall study: A few men and a couple of women, aged 18 to 49 years, made up the cohort. For each donor, CD4 naive and CD4 memory were each given three plates, CD8 naive was given two plates, and CD8 memory was given one plate. To estimate repertoire size and how much clonotypes are shared between individuals, the study performed deep sequencing of blood TCR repertoires from roughly five healthy adults. To increase sequencing depth and limit assay-specific biases, different laboratories used diverse techniques to prepare libraries and sequence TCR repertoires. Each donor's leukapheresis produced roughly between roughly 0.94 and 9.5 billion PBMCs.

Using the deep immunoSEQ assay, multiplex PCR amplified TCR CDR3 regions from genomic DNA. Genomic DNA extracted from each cell subset was distributed evenly over all wells of several immunoSEQ 96-well plates, and each plate served as one replicate. For sorted subsets, each replicate PCR was loaded with 200 ng genomic DNA, equivalent to roughly 30,000 T cell genomes. Purified libraries were quantified with a Qubit 3.0 fluorometer, sized on a Bioanalyzer 2100, and re-quantified with the KAPA Library Quantification kit. Every immunoSEQ 96-well plate was sequenced on a dedicated single-read 150-cycle Illumina NextSeq 550 flow cell. The study's own analysis went as follows. The immunoSEQ output contained only junctional sequences without quality scores, so filtering could not match that applied to full-length reads. To assign V/J genes and CDR3, sequences were annotated using PyIR, a Python wrapper for IgBLAST v1.9, with IMGT germline references. Reads were filtered out if the reads had weak V/J assignments (E-value above 1e-6), no CDR3, stop codons, out-of-frame junctions, or ambiguous translated residues. A V3J clonotype was defined by an identical inferred V gene, J gene, and CDR3 amino acid sequence. To compute the percentage overlap between repertoires, the number of shared unique clonotypes was divided by the size of the smaller repertoire. Repertoire richness was assessed with RTK rarefaction, the Chao1 estimator, and Recon v2.1 estimates of unobserved clonotypes. Generation probabilities were computed with OLGA for all TCRbeta clonotypes obtained by the gDNA method from several donors. TCRdb retrieved this table from immuneACCESS and kept in-frame rearrangements only. Not all clones are present; in checked studies, unresolved V genes account for under half, and no reason is known for the remainder. The D gene and trimming were derived from the DNA, and the V and J assignments and clone size from that table. The sample table records about 2 million clones; about 95% of these occur just once. The ten top clones hold more than 0.95% of the sample.

What the authors observed across the whole study: Rarefaction of sorted-subset datasets indicated incomplete sequencing despite the large sequencing depth. Compared with non-shared clonotypes, the clonotypes found in all four sorted-subset donors had higher generation probabilities. Sharing across several donors was observed for about 4.8% of naive CD4, less than 4% of naive CD8, 2% to 2.5% of memory CD4, and 0.4% of memory CD8 clonotypes. Naive subsets generally had larger estimated clonotype richness than memory subsets did. Pairwise subsampling led to the expectation that sequencing depth would affect the degree of clonotype sharing among donors. Because the study included only a small number of donors, the genetic and exposure-history diversity represented was limited. Sampling was restricted to blood, and TCR repertoires in tissue are likely to differ from TCR repertoires in blood.

The sequence was collected from a man younger than 35 in good health. The V gene is TRBV11-2 and the J gene is TRBJ2-7; no confident D gene assignment can be made. Sequencing input: naive CD8+ T cells sorted from blood. The intended sense of this specimen's cell subset or site label: CD45RA+CCR7+. DNA sequence: TGTGCCAGCAGCTTCACACGGAGCAACAGCTACGAGCAGTACTTC. It codes for CASSFTRSNSYEQYF.